This T cell receptor (beta chain) was captured by sequencing in a study of blood T cell repertoires in COVID-19. Study details: Collection of acute and convalescent COVID-19 samples took place in the United States, Italy and Spain. Sample material is recorded as cDNA or gDNA derived from T cells, B-cell-depleted T cells, or PBMCs.

The authors' processing: Amplification of reference gene primers was used by the study to estimate nucleated cell counts. Sequencing used immunoSEQ multiplex PCR; TCRdb keeps in-frame clones, though not all of them. V, J and clone size derive from that table, while D and trimming were established from the DNA sequence. Counted here are around 28,000 clones, roughly 87% occurring once; the ten biggest clones make up about 16%. Sequenced input: peripheral blood. This receptor was identified in a human donor in a cohort sampled during active COVID-19.

The CDR3: CASSYGQGADYGYTF. The CDR3, as DNA: TGTGCCAGCAGTTACGGACAGGGGGCCGACTATGGCTACACCTTC. V and J are TRBV6-2 or TRBV6-3 and TRBJ1-2, with 11 bases fitting TRBD1. Unmatched junction bases numbered 2, after V lost 2 bases and J lost 3 bases. Germline assignment: CDR1 MNHEY and CDR2 SVGEGT. This CDR3 spans 15 amino acids.